This entry is about one T cell receptor (beta chain). Its cognate antigen is unknown. This specimen comes from a study of cytomegalovirus exposure and HLA in healthy donors. The study ran its PCR with 60 Vbeta and 13 Jbeta primers. Data came from immunoSEQ multiplex PCR; TCRdb stores just in-frame clones and leaves some out. This table has around 140,000 clones, 65% to 90% appearing once. Findings and caveats of the study: Fewer N-insertions (relative to the 666-donor mean) were reportedly seen in an Asian-associated ancestry cluster in a later analysis.

CDR3 length equals 12 residues. Germline CDR1 is SGHAT and CDR2 is FQNNGV. V lost 5 bases to trimming and J lost 5 bases, with 8 bases between them. Source material: PBMCs. The rearrangement joins TRBV11-2 to TRBJ2-3; D is unresolved. The clonotype comes from a woman aged 25 to 39 in good health and CMV-seronegative. The CDR3 loop is CASSLIVDTQYF. The CDR3 bases are TGTGCCAGCAGCCTGATAGTAGATACGCAGTATTTT.